These 13 T cell receptor beta chains were sequenced from one sample in a study of blood T cell repertoires in COVID-19. Sequencing was performed with immunoSEQ multiplex PCR; in TCRdb, only in-frame clones are kept and a portion is missing. The sample includes over 200,000 clones, about 85% of them seen just once. The sample comprised PBMCs or T cells enriched from blood (not recorded which). The receptors were sampled from a young man who had recovered from COVID-19.

This clone was seen more than once but under ten times. The chain carries TRBV13 and TRBJ1-6; tentative D call: TRBD1 (5 bases). This CDR3 is 15 amino acids long. In germline, CDR1 is PRHDT, CDR2 FYEKMQ (reference sequence). V was trimmed by 0 bases and J by 9 bases, leaving 12 bases between them. The CDR3: CASSLGDILGSPLHF. CDR3 nucleotides: TGTGCCAGCAGCTTAGGGGACATCCTAGGTTCACCCCTCCACTTT.

The chain employs TRBV15 and TRBJ2-7; no clear D. Germline CDR1 reads LNHNV; CDR2 reads YYDKDF (reference sequence). This CDR3 region has 13 residues. V lost 0 bases and J lost 5, with 8 bases in between. The CDR3 is CATSRDVGDEQYF. DNA of the CDR3: TGTGCCACCAGCAGAGATGTGGGCGACGAGCAGTACTTC.

Only one count was recorded for this clone. The rearrangement uses TRBV4-2 and TRBJ1-2, with D unclear. Germline lookup yields CDR1 LGHNA and CDR2 YNFKEQ. The CDR3 totals 15 residues. V was pared by 4 bases and J by 4 bases, with 16 bases between. Here the CDR3 reads CASSLPGRDIYGYTF. In DNA form, the CDR3 reads TGTGCCAGCAGCCTGCCTGGACGGGATATCTATGGCTACACCTTC.

This chain connects TRBV6-1 to TRBJ1-2; TRBD1 agrees at 7 bases. In germline, CDR1 is MNHNS, CDR2 SASEGT. V lost 3 bases and J lost 5; bases outside the gene matches: 3. The CDR3 consists of 13 residues. The CDR3 DNA follows: TGTGCCAGCAGTGACGAGACAGGGTATGGCTACACCTTC. As protein: CASSDETGYGYTF.

The chain recombines TRBV7-6 with TRBJ2-5; 7 bases align to TRBD2. The V segment lost 0 bases and the J segment 7 bases; nucleotides outside the gene matches: 8. CDR3 length: 15 residues. The germline gives CDR1 SGHVS, CDR2 FNYEAQ. CDR3 bases: TGTGCCAGCAGCTTAGCGCAGGCGGGGGTTGGGACCCAGTACTTC. It encodes CASSLAQAGVGTQYF. The variable domain in full, completed from reference TRBV7-6 and TRBJ2-5, reads GAGVSQSPRYKVTKRGQDVALRCDPISGHVSLYWYRQALGQGPEFLTYFNYEAQQDKSGLPNDRFSAERPEGSISTLTIQRTEQRDSAMYRCASSLAQAGVGTQYFGPGTRLLVL.

The V and J genes are TRBV7-2 and TRBJ1-1; weak D call: TRBD1 (6 bases). The CDR3 runs to 15 residues. Trimming cost V 3 bases and J 2 bases, with 13 bases left between them. The germline V gene encodes CDR1 SGHTA and CDR2 FQGNSA. DNA of the CDR3: TGTGCCAGCAGCTTCGCTCCAGGGGACAACACTGAAGCTTTCTTT. The encoded protein is CASSFAPGDNTEAFF.

This sequence joins TRBV4-3 and TRBJ1-2; D may be TRBD1 (6 bases). Trimming left V 1 base short and J 5 bases short, with 17 bases between. Germline CDR1 LGHNA, CDR2 YSLEER. The CDR3 consists of 16 residues. The DNA of the CDR3 is TGCGCCAGCAGCCAAGCCCCACAGGGTTCGGCGTATGGCTACACCTTC. This sequence encodes CASSQAPQGSAYGYTF.

V usage is TRBV10-3 and J usage is TRBJ2-3; 16 nucleotides match TRBD2. V lost 9 bases, J lost 0 bases, and 9 bases stayed unmatched. The CDR3 covers 18 residues. Germline V gives CDR1 ENHRY, CDR2 SYGVKD. CDR3 sequence: CAIGTSGGGGPSTDTQYF. DNA for the CDR3: TGTGCCATTGGGACTAGCGGGGGGGGAGGGCCTAGCACAGATACGCAGTATTTT.

This clone was seen once. This chain uses TRBV9 with TRBJ1-6, with TRBD1 matching 7 bases. Trimming at V came to 2 bases and at J to 7 bases, leaving 6 bases not matched to a gene. The CDR3 runs 15 residues. Germline lookup yields CDR1 SGDLS and CDR2 YYNGEE. The CDR3 is CASSVQGGENSPLHF. The CDR3 region has the DNA TGTGCCAGCAGCGTTCAAGGGGGCGAGAATTCACCCCTCCACTTT.

This rearrangement joins TRBV20-1 to TRBJ2-3; D unclear. The CDR3 runs 10 residues. Germline CDR1 DFQATT, CDR2 SNEGSKA (reference sequence). The V end was cut by 4 bases, the J end by 4 bases, with 3 bases between. The CDR3 sequence is CSATPDTQYF. CDR3 nucleotide sequence: TGCAGTGCTACTCCAGATACGCAGTATTTT.

This sequence joins TRBV4-2 and TRBJ2-7; D is possibly TRBD2 (6 bases). V gave up 1 base and J gave up 3 bases, with 13 bases separating them. CDR1 and CDR2 from the germline V gene are LGHNA and YNFKEQ. This CDR3 has 15 residues. The CDR3 reads CASSQGGAGSYEQYF. CDR3 bases: TGTGCCAGCAGCCAAGGTGGGGCGGGAAGCTACGAGCAGTACTTC.

The CDR3 spells CASRGQGENGYTF. The CDR3, as DNA: TGTGCCAGTCGCGGACAGGGTGAAAATGGCTACACCTTC. The V and J genes are TRBV2 and TRBJ1-2; 8 nucleotides align to TRBD1. CDR1 is SNHLY, CDR2 FYNNEI, per germline. The CDR3 has 13 amino acids. With 9 bases clipped from V and 6 bases from J, the junction kept 9 bases outside the gene matches.

The CDR3 loop reads CASGMRLAGPYEQYF. The CDR3 coding sequence is TGTGCCAGCGGGATGAGACTAGCGGGACCCTACGAGCAGTACTTC. This rearrangement joins TRBV3-1 (or the pseudogene TRBV3-2) to TRBJ2-7, with TRBD2 matching 11 bases. In germline, CDR1 is LGHDT, CDR2 YNNKEL (reference sequence). Unmatched junction bases numbered 8, after V lost 8 bases and J lost 2 bases. There are 15 residues in the CDR3.